Reported below is one T cell receptor beta chain. As yet, its antigen is unknown. These data belong to a study of T cell responses to AZD1222 COVID-19 vaccine. Study-wide results and caveats: Clonal diversity was possibly underestimated; the donors were predominantly white British and more often female.

TCRdb's table, derived via immunoSEQ multiplex PCR, lists solely in-frame clones and lacks some. The sample holds 130,000 to 150,000 clones; approximately 88% are singletons and the top ten take less than 15%. The sequencing here drew on peripheral blood, taken on day 0 of AZD1222 vaccination. This receptor was taken from an adult in good health.

The CDR3 bases are TGTGCCAGCAGCTTAATGTCCCTCAGAGAAGAGACCCAGTACTTC. This codes for CASSLMSLREETQYF. V usage is TRBV7-2 and J usage is TRBJ2-5, with D unclear. Germline loops: CDR1 SGHTA, CDR2 FQGNSA. The CDR3 loop spans 15 amino acids. Trimming shortened V by 2 bases and J by 3 bases, and 13 bases separated the two germline ends.